This TCR beta chain was identified during a study of hypomethylating agent response in myelodysplastic syndrome. As for the study in general: Of the myelodysplastic syndrome patients, fewer than 10 were male, 2 female. Study conclusions and caveats: Control donors' ages did not match those of MDS patients. Possible novel MDS antigen recognition by shared GLIPH2 clusters needs experimental validation. More novel clonotypes appeared in responders; more contracted clonotypes appeared in non-responders after treatment.

The CDR3 runs 18 residues. Concerning this clone: Its target is not known.

Measured with immunoSEQ multiplex PCR; TCRdb has only the in-frame clones, and not every one. The sample gives approximately 1,800 clones, roughly nine tenths of which show up once; about 4% is in the top ten. This sample comprised bone marrow, obtained before or after starting hypomethylating agent treatment for myelodysplastic syndrome (not recorded which). The TCR was taken from a human donor with myelodysplastic syndrome. V is TRBV21-1 and J is TRBJ2-6; the DNA was not used to check the table's D call, TRBD2. TRBV21-1 is tagged as a pseudogene. CDR3 coding DNA: TGTGCCAGCAGCAAAGGGGACTCAGCACCGTCTGGGGCCAACGTCCTGACTTTC. This codes for CASSKGDSAPSGANVLTF.